These 8 T cell receptor beta chains originate from one sample sequenced in a study of naive and memory T cell subsets. Two oligonucleotides, mixed equimolar, formed the beta constant-region primer covering TRBC1 and TRBC2. TCRdb fed the UMI-ligation and nested PCR reads into MiXCR, producing one record per CDR3 protein. The table shows 19,000 or so distinct CDR3 sequences, with roughly 11% occurring only once. The sequencing sample was made of central memory CD8+ T cells from blood. Source of these receptors: a human donor in good health.

The V gene is TRBV7-8, the J gene TRBJ2-7; 8 bases match TRBD2. The length of the CDR3 is 14 residues. J was trimmed by 2 bases and V by 6 bases; bases with no gene match: 6. Germline values: CDR1 SGHVS, CDR2 FQNEAQ. CDR3 bases: TGTGCCAGCAGTCTCAGCGGGAGAGCCTACGAGCAGTACTTC. It codes for CASSLSGRAYEQYF.

This clonotype was observed a few times. This sequence joins TRBV20-1 and TRBJ2-7; 8 bases match TRBD1. V shed 6 bases and J 2 bases; nucleotides not matched to a gene: 15. Germline values: CDR1 DFQATT, CDR2 SNEGSKA (reference sequence). The CDR3 consists of 16 residues. CDR3 sequence reads: CSATNKDRETPYEQYF. CDR3 bases: TGCAGTGCCACCAATAAGGACAGGGAAACCCCCTACGAGCAGTACTTC.

This clonotype was detected ten times or more. The chain links TRBV27 to TRBJ2-1; D may be TRBD2 (5 bases). V gave up 4 bases and J gave up 3 bases, with 10 bases separating them. This CDR3 region has 14 residues. CDR1 is MNHEY and CDR2 is SMNVEV in the germline V gene (reference sequence). CDR3 in DNA: TGTGCCAGCAGTTCCCTTGGAGGCTACAATGAGCAGTTCTTC. Amino acids: CASSSLGGYNEQFF.

This clonotype has a handful of counts. The chain carries TRBV7-9 and TRBJ2-6; D remains unclear. CDR1 and CDR2 from the germline V gene are SEHNR and FQNEAQ (reference sequence). Trimming pared 5 bases from V and 0 bases from J, leaving 11 bases between. This CDR3 spans 16 amino acids. This CDR3 is CASSRTAVSGANVLTF. The CDR3 DNA reads as TGTGCCAGCAGCAGAACCGCGGTCTCTGGGGCCAACGTCCTGACTTTC.

This clonotype was detected only a few times. The CDR3 DNA sequence: TGTGCCAGCAGCCCTGCCCCAAATGAGCAGTTCTTC. Its translation is CASSPAPNEQFF. The gene calls are TRBV28 and TRBJ2-1; D not resolved. Germline-derived CDR1 and CDR2 are MDHEN and SYDVKM. Trimming pared 6 bases from V and 7 bases from J, leaving 10 bases between. CDR3 length: 12 residues. The variable domain in full, with the rest retrieved from reference TRBV28 and TRBJ2-1, is DVKVTQSSRYLVKRTGEKVFLECVQDMDHENMFWYRQDPGLGLRLIYFSYDVKMKEKGDIPEGYSVSREKKERFSLILESASTNQTSMYLCASSPAPNEQFFGPGTRLTVL.

This clonotype was detected only a few times. CDR3 residues: CATSDPRRTGVYGEQFF. In DNA, the CDR3 is TGTGCCACCAGCGATCCCAGGAGAACGGGAGTTTATGGTGAGCAGTTCTTC. The rearrangement uses TRBV15 and TRBJ2-1; tentative D call: TRBD2 (6 bases). The CDR3 sequence is 17 residues long. CDR1 LNHNV and CDR2 YYDKDF come from the germline V gene (reference sequence). The V gene lost 5 bases and the J gene lost 9 bases, with 26 bases spanning the gap.

This clonotype was seen repeatedly, ten times or more. This rearrangement joins TRBV7-2 to TRBJ2-7; D not certain. The germline V gene has CDR1 SGHTA and CDR2 FQGNSA. CDR3 length equals 14 residues. Trimming pared 5 bases from V and 2 bases from J, leaving 13 bases between. DNA for the CDR3: TGTGCCAGCAGCCCCGGTACCGGAGCCTACGAGCAGTACTTC. This codes for CASSPGTGAYEQYF.

V is TRBV29-1 and J is TRBJ2-7, with 10 nucleotides matching TRBD2. The CDR3 has 15 residues. With 5 bases clipped from V and 0 bases from J, the junction kept 7 bases outside the gene matches. Per germline, CDR1 SQVTM and CDR2 ANQGSEA. The CDR3 loop reads CSVSGLAEYSYEQYF. CDR3 coding DNA: TGCAGCGTTTCAGGACTAGCGGAATACTCCTACGAGCAGTACTTC.